This TCR beta chain was identified during a study of control samples from healthy donors and cancer patients. This clone was picked up one time. The data were produced by immunoSEQ multiplex PCR, yet TCRdb's version contains in-frame clones alone and is incomplete. In the table there are some 130,000 clones, around 92% of which are singletons. Germline V gene sequence: CDR1 SGHDN, CDR2 FVKESK. V lost 4 bases to trimming and J lost 0 bases; unmatched junction nucleotides: 6. This CDR3 has 17 residues. Sequencing was carried out using blood. This clonotype originated in a woman in her forties or fifties in good health. This rearrangement joins TRBV14 to TRBJ2-1; 10 bases map to TRBD2. CDR3 nucleotides: TGTGCCAGCAGCCCTTGGCTAGCGGGAGTCTCCTACAATGAGCAGTTCTTC. Protein: CASSPWLAGVSYNEQFF.